A selection of T cell receptor beta chains follows, all from one sample in a study of neurological immune-mediated disorders. TCRdb reprocessed the 5' RACE reads via MiXCR and lists one record per CDR3 protein. Counted here are about 71,000 distinct CDR3 sequences, 10% to 13% occurring once; the ten biggest clones make up around a tenth. The sequenced sample was PBMCs. These receptors were obtained from a man aged 25-45 years in good health. The CDR3 runs from the conserved cysteine through the conserved F or W. Size values are once, few and many counts, or a class for expanded clones, and some rows have none.

j_call | v_call | clone_size | cdr3_aa
TRBJ1-5 | TRBV20-1 | many | CSARADRGRDQPQHF
TRBJ1-2 | TRBV27 | many | CASSYGPPGQGNYGYTF
TRBJ2-7 | TRBV27 | many | CASSLLGRGLEQYF
TRBJ2-6 | TRBV5-1 | many | CASSSTTGSSGANVLTF
TRBJ2-2 | TRBV5-1 | many | CASSAGPRKNTGELFF
TRBJ2-7 | TRBV9 | many | CASSGQGAYGEQYF
TRBJ2-7 | TRBV10-3 | many | CAISESRTEAGEQYF
TRBJ2-3 | TRBV29-1 | many | CSVAETSGIVTQYF
TRBJ2-3 | TRBV29-1 | many | CSVRSGQGATSTDTQYF
TRBJ2-1 | TRBV28 | many | CASWVGGFSYNEQFF
TRBJ2-5 | TRBV29-1 | many | CSVDPTGRETQYF
TRBJ1-1 | TRBV29-1 | many | CSVNRGTAFF
TRBJ2-2 | TRBV7-8 | many | CASSLQVSGELFF
TRBJ2-7 | TRBV19 | many | CASSIVREDHEQYF
TRBJ2-1 | TRBV5-1 | many | CASWSREHNEQFF
TRBJ2-1 | TRBV7-3 | many | CASSLTSGGDEQFF
TRBJ2-3 | TRBV19 | few | CASSIMGKVGTDTQYF
TRBJ2-3 | TRBV7-9 | many | CASISWGGTSDTQYF
TRBJ2-1 | TRBV12-3/TRBV12-4 | many | CASSPFASGRNYNEQFF
TRBJ2-1 | TRBV6-5 | many | CASSYPGVKNNEQFF
TRBJ2-7 | TRBV5-1 | many | CASSRGGDDGVQYF
TRBJ2-7 | TRBV28 | many | CASSTGTVDEQYF
TRBJ2-7 | TRBV9 | many | CASSVGSGSSYEQYF
TRBJ2-3 | TRBV10-3 | many | CAISPTVDTQYF
TRBJ2-5 | TRBV20-1 | many | CSARDPRAGQETQYF
TRBJ1-1 | TRBV5-1 | many | CASSRWDGSYGEAFF
TRBJ2-2 | TRBV29-1 | many | CSVRDIDTGELFF
TRBJ1-5 | TRBV18 | many | CASSQTGSKDQPQHF
TRBJ1-1 | TRBV27 | many | CASKSRGMNTEAFF
TRBJ1-6 | TRBV7-9 | once | CASISRWFPSPLHF
TRBJ2-2 | TRBV5-1 | many | CASSLEVTFTGELFF
TRBJ2-2 | TRBV12-3/TRBV12-4 | many | CASSPTLGQGGTNTGELFF
TRBJ2-3 | TRBV5-1 | many | CASSLSFRMDTQYF
TRBJ2-2 | TRBV5-1 | . | CASSAGQGARVSAGELFF
TRBJ1-2 | TRBV7-2 | many | CASSRPGDGSWNGYTF